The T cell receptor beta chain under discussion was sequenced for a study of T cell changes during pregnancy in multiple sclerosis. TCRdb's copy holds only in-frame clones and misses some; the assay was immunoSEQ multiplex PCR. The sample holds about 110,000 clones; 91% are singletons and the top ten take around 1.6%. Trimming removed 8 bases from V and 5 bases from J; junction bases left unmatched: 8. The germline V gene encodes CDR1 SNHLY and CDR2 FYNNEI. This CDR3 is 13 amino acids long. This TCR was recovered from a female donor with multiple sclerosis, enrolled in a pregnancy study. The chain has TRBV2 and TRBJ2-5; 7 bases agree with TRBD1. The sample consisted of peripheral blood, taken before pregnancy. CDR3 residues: CASQGGEGETQYF. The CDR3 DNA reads TGTGCCAGCCAAGGGGGCGAAGGGGAGACCCAGTACTTC.